This TCR beta chain was captured by sequencing in a study of shared clonotypes between healthy human individuals. Division of CD4+ cells produced a CD45RA+ naive subset and a CD45RA-negative memory subset. Germline assignment: CDR1 SGHTA and CDR2 FQGNSA. The CDR3 is 17 residues long. J was trimmed by 0 bases and V by 8 bases; bases with no gene match: 8. Samples underwent the assay at deep level. Several immunoSEQ 96-well plates shared each subset's DNA, each plate a replicate. Generated by immunoSEQ multiplex PCR, the TCRdb table keeps only in-frame clones and is missing some. The repertoire holds 230,000 or so clones, with 50% to 75% as singletons. This clone was counted between two and nine times.

V usage is TRBV7-2 and J usage is TRBJ2-2, with 11 bases lining up with TRBD2. Sample: memory CD4+ T cells sorted from blood. Subset reported: CD45RA-negative fraction. The sequence derives from a man aged 25-45 years in good health. The CDR3 spells CASPMPTSGTNTGELFF. CDR3 sequence (DNA): TGTGCCAGCCCCATGCCGACTAGCGGGACGAACACCGGGGAGCTGTTTTTT. The entire variable domain, with the rest obtained from reference TRBV7-2 and TRBJ2-2, is as follows: GAGVSQSPSNKVTEKGKDVELRCDPISGHTALYWYRQSLGQGLEFLIYFQGNSAPDKSGLPSDRFSAERTGGSVSTLTIQRTQQEDSAVYLCASPMPTSGTNTGELFFGEGSRLTVL.